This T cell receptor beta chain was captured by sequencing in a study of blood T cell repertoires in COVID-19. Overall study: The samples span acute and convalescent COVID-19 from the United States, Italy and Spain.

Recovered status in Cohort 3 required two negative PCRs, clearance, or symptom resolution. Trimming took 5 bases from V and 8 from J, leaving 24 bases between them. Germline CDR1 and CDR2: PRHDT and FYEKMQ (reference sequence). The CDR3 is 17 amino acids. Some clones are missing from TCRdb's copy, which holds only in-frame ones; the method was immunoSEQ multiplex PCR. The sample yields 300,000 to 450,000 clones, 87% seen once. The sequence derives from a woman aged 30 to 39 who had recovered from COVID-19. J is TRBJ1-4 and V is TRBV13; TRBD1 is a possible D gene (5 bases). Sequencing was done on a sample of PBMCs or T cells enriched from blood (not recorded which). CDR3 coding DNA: TGTGCCAGCAGCGCCTATTCCACAGGCCATGGAGCGGAAAAACTGTTTTTT. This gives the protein CASSAYSTGHGAEKLFF. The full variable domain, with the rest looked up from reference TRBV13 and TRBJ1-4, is AAGVIQSPRHLIKEKRETATLKCYPIPRHDTVYWYQQGPGQDPQFLISFYEKMQSDKGSIPDRFSAQQFSDYHSELNMSSLELGDSALYFCASSAYSTGHGAEKLFFGSGTQLSVL.